The 2 T cell receptor beta chains reported below all come from one sample, sequenced in a study of T cells in Graves' hyperthyroidism and ophthalmopathy. Amplified TCR beta CDR3 regions derived from RNA transcripts. During a first-round RT-PCR of the TCR CDR3, the HTBI primer set was used. Using its own MiXCR run on the multiplex PCR reads, TCRdb lists one record per CDR3 protein. Here the sample spans over 650,000 distinct CDR3 sequences, roughly 46% being singletons. The sequencing sample was made of peripheral blood or thyroid tissue (not recorded which). All receptors come from an adult man with Graves' disease, either hyperthyroidism or ophthalmopathy (not recorded which).

This clonotype was counted a few times. V is TRBV2 and J is TRBJ2-5; 11 bases fit TRBD2. Per germline, CDR1 SNHLY and CDR2 FYNNEI. This CDR3 has 15 residues. The junction had 2 bases not matched to a gene; V was cut back by 5 bases and J by 0 bases. The CDR3 DNA is TGTGCCAGCAGTTTGACTAGCGGGGACCAAGAGACCCAGTACTTC. Translated, it gives CASSLTSGDQETQYF.

The rearrangement links TRBV12-3 or TRBV12-4 to TRBJ1-4; TRBD1 might be the D (6 bases). This CDR3 contains 14 residues. The germline V and J ends were trimmed by 3 bases and 6 bases, with 11 bases remaining between them. CDR3 protein: CASSFQGLDEKLFF. The CDR3 DNA reads TGTGCCAGCAGTTTTCAGGGGTTAGATGAAAAACTGTTTTTT.